Below, 3 T cell receptor beta chains from the same sample are listed, as sequenced in a study of T-cell reconstitution after alpha-beta-depleted transplantation in children. Unique molecular identifiers were used in preparing the TCRbeta library. TCRdb re-analysed the PCR reads in MiXCR, keeping a single row per CDR3 protein. The sample includes 250,000 to 400,000 distinct CDR3 sequences, over 20% of them seen just once. The source material was PBMCs, mostly from graft donor cells, sampled 180 days after TCRalphabeta/CD19-depleted stem cell transplant. These receptors were collected from a male patient younger than 18 who had a stem cell transplant for acute lymphoblastic leukemia, so the T cells may come from the graft donor.

This clonotype was picked up a small number of times. The V call is TRBV12-3 or TRBV12-4, the J call TRBJ2-3; D is uncertain. The CDR3 has 14 amino acids. Trimming pared 3 bases from V and 0 bases from J, leaving 7 bases between. CDR3 in amino acids: CASSLSLSTDTQYF. CDR3 DNA sequence: TGTGCCAGCAGTTTGTCCTTGAGCACAGATACGCAGTATTTT.

This clonotype was recorded a few times. V gene TRBV5-1 combines with J gene TRBJ2-7, with TRBD2 matching over 10 bases. The trim removed 1 base at V and 0 bases at J, leaving 13 bases unmatched. The CDR3 consists of 19 residues. Germline V gene data show CDR1 as SGHRS and CDR2 as YFSETQ. CDR3 sequence reads: CASSLWVSGRAGSSYEQYF. In DNA, the CDR3 is TGCGCCAGCAGCTTGTGGGTAAGCGGGAGGGCCGGAAGCTCCTACGAGCAGTACTTC.

A few counts support this clonotype. The chain has TRBV28 and TRBJ2-1; 8 nucleotides align to TRBD2. The germline gives CDR1 MDHEN, CDR2 SYDVKM. J was trimmed by 9 bases and V by 1 base; bases with no gene match: 11. The CDR3 contains 16 residues. The CDR3 region has the DNA TGTGCCAGCAGTTTATCGGGGACTAGGGCAATTTCTGAGCAGTTCTTC. Amino acid sequence: CASSLSGTRAISEQFF.